Given below is one TCR beta chain in context. What it recognizes is unknown. The authors generated TCR beta cDNA through 5'RACE template switching with UMIs. One entry per CDR3 protein, without DNA, is what TCRdb gives after re-calling the 5' RACE reads. This sample's table reports a few hundred thousand distinct CDR3 sequences. This sample was taken from a study of T cells expressing NK-cell markers. In the study overall: Beta-chain profiling covered CD3+CD56+NKG2C+, CD3+CD56+NKG2C- and CD3+CD56-NKG2C+ sorted subsets. Just one sequenced donor of eight was HCMV-seronegative, while seven were seropositive.

CDR1 is SGHAT, CDR2 FQNNGV, per germline. The CDR3 is made up of 15 amino acids. Study-level results: HCMV specificity was not established for the expanded NKG2C+ T cell clones.

The receptor was derived from a young man in good health. V usage is TRBV11-2 and J usage is TRBJ2-3; the TCRdb D gene call, TRBD1, has no DNA to confirm it. The sequencing input was blood T cells: a sorted CD56 or NKG2C T cell subset, CD4+ or CD8+ T cells, or bulk PBMC T cells (not recorded which). The CDR3 spells CASSLVPGAADTQYF.